What follows are 14 T cell receptor beta chains derived from one specimen sequenced in a study of metastatic and nonmetastatic thyroid tumors. TCRdb called clones again from the PCR reads with MiXCR. The data show 25,000 to 35,000 clones, with about 18% seen just once and about 4.8% held by the top ten. Not a single patient had been given any form of treatment at any point before undergoing thyroid surgery. Material: blood. The origin of the receptors is a female donor with papillary thyroid cancer or a benign thyroid nodule (not recorded which). Some clones in this sample may be carry-over from other donors' samples.

This clone was picked up many times. The genes are TRBV6-4 and TRBJ2-2, with D perhaps TRBD1 or TRBD2 (5 bases each). Germline V gene data show CDR1 as MRHNA and CDR2 as SNTAGT. Trimming removed 3 bases from V and 4 bases from J, with 15 bases in between. The CDR3 consists of 16 residues. For the CDR3, the DNA is TGTGCCAGCAGTGAGGTTTCAGGGAGCGGCACCGGGGAGCTGTTTTTT. Protein sequence: CASSEVSGSGTGELFF.

Points on this clone: This may arise from a read error, as a much more abundant clone is one base away. This chain connects TRBV5-4 to TRBJ1-3, with a possible D match to TRBD1 (5 bases). The CDR3 covers 17 residues. Per the germline V gene, CDR1 is SGHNT and CDR2 is YYREEE (reference sequence). DNA for the CDR3: TGTGCCAGCATCTTGGGTCTGGGGGACGAAGGGGGAAACACCATATATTTT. Its translation: CASILGLGDEGGNTIYF.

A remark on this clone: This is likely a read error, given that the CDR3 carries no conserved phenylalanine or tryptophan at its end. The same CDR3 arises from other DNA sequences in this sample as well. The chain recombines TRBV5-4 with TRBJ2-5, with D possibly being TRBD1 or TRBD2 (5 bases each). This CDR3 region has 14 residues. In germline, CDR1 is SGHNT, CDR2 YYREEE (reference sequence). V was pared by 7 bases and J by 3 bases, with 16 bases between. CDR3 in amino acids: CASSISRDEETQYL. CDR3 in DNA: TGTGCCAGCTCGATAAGCCGGGACGAAGAGACCCAGTACCTC.

This clone showed up just a few times. The chain uses TRBV6-1 and TRBJ1-3; possibly TRBD1 for D (6 bases). V lost 6 bases and J 0 bases, leaving 12 bases between the germline ends. CDR3 length: 15 amino acids. CDR1 MNHNS and CDR2 SASEGT come from the germline V gene. The CDR3 here is CASSSLTGSGNTIYF. The CDR3 nucleotides read TGTGCCAGCAGCTCCTTGACAGGCTCTGGAAACACCATATATTTT.

This clone was seen more than once but under ten times. The chain has TRBV7-3 and TRBJ2-5; D unclear. Germline values: CDR1 SGHTA, CDR2 FQGTGA. The CDR3 has 10 amino acids. With 3 bases removed from V and 5 bases from J, the gap between germline ends came to 1 base. For the CDR3, the DNA is TGTGCCAGCAGCTTCGAGACCCAGTACTTC. Protein sequence: CASSFETQYF.

The count of this clone is one. The chain recombines TRBV20-1 with TRBJ2-5; 7 bases agree with TRBD2. The V segment lost 1 base and the J segment 2 bases; nucleotides outside the gene matches: 4. The CDR3 runs to 14 residues. CDR1 and CDR2 from the germline V gene are DFQATT and SNEGSKA (reference sequence). CDR3 DNA sequence: TGCAGTGCTAGAGCGGTGGGGGGGCAAGAGACCCAGTACTTC. This translates into CSARAVGGQETQYF.

This clone showed up many times. The chain uses TRBV7-3 and TRBJ1-1, with D perhaps matching TRBD1 (5 bases). The CDR3 length is 17 residues. The V and J ends lost 4 bases and 2 bases respectively, with 20 bases between them. Germline CDR1 SGHTA, CDR2 FQGTGA. CDR3 DNA sequence: TGTGCCAGCAGCTCAGTAAAGGGACGCCCCAGTAACACTGAAGCTTTCTTT. Its protein product is CASSSVKGRPSNTEAFF.

This clone was recorded at least ten times. The chain has TRBV5-1 and TRBJ2-1; 10 positions agree with TRBD1. V shed 4 bases, J shed 10 bases, and the junction held 11 bases outside the gene matches. Germline V gene sequence: CDR1 SGHRS, CDR2 YFSETQ. CDR3 length: 15 amino acids. The CDR3 DNA sequence: TGCGCCAGCAGCCTGGAGGGACAGGGGTGGGCGGAGCAGTTCTTC. Translation: CASSLEGQGWAEQFF.

In its sample, this clone was seen a few times. Just one base apart from a much larger clone, this may be a read error. The chain uses TRBV7-2 and TRBJ1-2; D perhaps matches TRBD1 (6 bases). From germline, CDR1 is SGHTA and CDR2 FQGNSA. This CDR3 comprises 13 residues. V was shortened by 4 bases and J by 8 bases, with 14 bases between the two germline ends. CDR3 in DNA: TGTGCCAGCAGCTCCAACAGGGTGGAAGGCTACACCTTC. Translating it yields CASSSNRVEGYTF.

As to this clone: This same CDR3 is encoded by further DNA sequences in the sample. The chain has TRBV4-1 and TRBJ2-2; D possibly corresponds to TRBD1 (5 bases). Per germline, CDR1 MGHRA and CDR2 YSYEKL. The length of the CDR3 is 13 residues. Trimming cost V 4 bases and J 13 bases, with 16 bases left between them. CDR3 sequence (DNA): TGCGCCAGCAGCCCATTGGGCCAGGGTGGGCTGTTTTTT. It is translated as CASSPLGQGGLFF.

This clone was detected ten times or more. A read error is possible here, since a much larger clone lies one base away. The chain employs TRBV28 and TRBJ1-2; no reliable D call. The V gene's germline CDR1 is MDHEN and CDR2 SYDVKM. Trimming removed 5 bases at V and 5 bases at J, with 6 bases between. The CDR3 has 11 residues. The CDR3 region has the DNA TGTGCCAGCAGTAGTGCGTATGGCTACACCTTC. Protein: CASSSAYGYTF.

As DNA, the CDR3 is TGCAGTGCAACACCCGGGGGCCAGGCTGACGAGCAGTACGTC. As protein: CSATPGGQADEQYV. V is TRBV20-1 and J is TRBJ2-7; D may match TRBD1 or TRBD2 (6 bases each). The CDR3 extends over 14 amino acids. Germline V lookup: CDR1 DFQATT, CDR2 SNEGSKA (reference sequence). Trimming removed 6 bases from V and 5 bases from J, with 20 bases in between.

This clone qualifies as medium-sized. V is TRBV6-1 and J is TRBJ2-7, with D unresolved. CDR1 and CDR2 from the germline V gene are MNHNS and SASEGT. V dropped 5 bases and J dropped 6 bases, with 17 bases sitting between them. This CDR3 region has 14 residues. The CDR3 DNA sequence: TGTGCCAGCAGTTCCTTTACCGACCGTGGCGAGCAGTACTTC. Protein sequence: CASSSFTDRGEQYF.

In DNA form, the CDR3 reads TGTGCCTGGAATCCGGACAGCCTCCTCTATGGCTACACCTTC. It codes for CAWNPDSLLYGYTF. The rearrangement uses TRBV30 and TRBJ1-2; tentative D call: TRBD1 (6 bases). CDR3 size: 14 residues. The germline CDR1 and CDR2 sequences are GTSNPN and SVGIG (reference sequence). V was trimmed by 4 bases and J by 4 bases, leaving 16 bases between them.